This TCR beta chain is from a study of blood T cell repertoires in COVID-19. Study overall: Sample material is recorded as cDNA or gDNA derived from T cells, B-cell-depleted T cells, or PBMCs.

How the authors handled the data: It was from reference gene primer amplification that nucleated cell counts were estimated. Assay: immunoSEQ multiplex PCR; the TCRdb copy retains only in-frame clones and omits some. V, J and clone size were drawn from that table, and D and trimming were deduced from the DNA. The table records 540,000 or so clones, 85% to 90% of them present only once. In Seattle, patients joined the study during active infection and were tracked longitudinally. The sequenced sample was peripheral blood. The sequence derives from a woman between 50 and 59 years old with COVID-19, enrolled during active disease.

CDR3 residues: CASRGAWSGTEAFF. In DNA form, the CDR3 reads TGTGCCAGTAGGGGGGCCTGGTCGGGGACTGAAGCTTTCTTT. V usage is TRBV19 and J usage is TRBJ1-1; D may be TRBD1 (6 bases). The germline V and J ends were trimmed by 6 bases and 5 bases, with 16 bases remaining between them. This CDR3 is built from 14 residues. Per germline, CDR1 LNHDA and CDR2 SQIVND (reference sequence).